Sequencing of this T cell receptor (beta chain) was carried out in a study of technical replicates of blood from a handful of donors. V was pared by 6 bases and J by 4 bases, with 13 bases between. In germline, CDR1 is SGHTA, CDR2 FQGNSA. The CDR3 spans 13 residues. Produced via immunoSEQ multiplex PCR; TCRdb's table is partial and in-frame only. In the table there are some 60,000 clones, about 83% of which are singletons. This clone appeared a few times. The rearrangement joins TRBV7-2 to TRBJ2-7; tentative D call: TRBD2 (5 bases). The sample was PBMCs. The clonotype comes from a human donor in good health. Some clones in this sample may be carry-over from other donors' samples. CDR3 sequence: CASRRNGLYEQYF. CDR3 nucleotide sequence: TGTGCCAGCAGACGTAATGGACTTTACGAGCAGTACTTC.